Listed below are T cell receptor beta chains from one sample, sequenced in a study of CXCR3-negative and CXCR3-positive naive CD8 T cells. No DNA is given; TCRdb re-called the 5' RACE reads and lists each CDR3 protein once. The sample totals 150,000 to 180,000 distinct CDR3 sequences. Material for sequencing was naive CXCR3+ CD8+ T cells from blood. The source is a human donor in good health. Some clones in this sample may be carry-over from other donors' samples. CDR3s include the opening cysteine and the closing phenylalanine or tryptophan.

cdr3_aa	j_call	v_call
CASSLWGNSNQPQHF	TRBJ1-5	TRBV5-1
CASRDIYEQYF	TRBJ2-7	TRBV12-3/TRBV12-4
CASSDGLAAVKAYNEQFF	TRBJ2-1	TRBV2
CASSPPSTDYTGELFF	TRBJ2-2	TRBV18
CSVEIAGQGYEQYF	TRBJ2-7	TRBV29-1
CSVEDRGGAYF	TRBJ2-7	TRBV29-1
CASSAEQGSSTDTQYF	TRBJ2-3	TRBV7-2
CASSLSAGTGYTEAFF	TRBJ1-1	TRBV7-8
CSVEAGGSAEAFF	TRBJ1-1	TRBV29-1
CASSQVTRTGFKETLHF	TRBJ1-6	TRBV23-1
CASSLPGGYNEQFF	TRBJ2-1	TRBV28
CASSDIAVLSYNEQFF	TRBJ2-1	TRBV2
CASSLASGRADTQYF	TRBJ2-3	TRBV7-2
CASSFTGGASTEAFF	TRBJ1-1	TRBV7-2
CASSLVGVQPQHF	TRBJ1-5	TRBV12-3/TRBV12-4
CSVEQGISDTIYF	TRBJ1-3	TRBV29-1
CASSPLHEQYF	TRBJ2-7	TRBV5-1
CSVMDNPYEQYF	TRBJ2-7	TRBV29-1
CASSPRDRVYEQYF	TRBJ2-7	TRBV18
CASSHGGVGEEDTQYF	TRBJ2-3	TRBV3-1
CASSPLGGGAWETQYF	TRBJ2-5	TRBV5-5
CASSTGTSGFQYF	TRBJ2-7	TRBV2
CSVVTGNPWAQETQYF	TRBJ2-5	TRBV29-1
CASSDGREQYF	TRBJ2-7	TRBV10-1
CATSQPGQGLYEQYF	TRBJ2-7	TRBV5-4
CASTPWGGSSYNEQFF	TRBJ2-1	TRBV27
CASMGRETDTQYF	TRBJ2-3	TRBV28
CASRSAREPRIDTQYF	TRBJ2-3	TRBV12-3/TRBV12-4
CASSLRDAYEQYF	TRBJ2-7	TRBV7-6
CSARPVGENEKLFF	TRBJ1-4	TRBV20-1
CASSRTGGSHYGYTF	TRBJ1-2	TRBV5-5
CASSLTGYREQYF	TRBJ2-7	TRBV28
CASSQPGLFPEQFF	TRBJ2-1	TRBV3-1
CASSLAPPPEQYF	TRBJ2-7	TRBV7-9
CSVEIAGVGYEQFF	TRBJ2-1	TRBV29-1
CASSYLRVSEAFF	TRBJ1-1	TRBV6-2/TRBV6-3
CASSLGVGPGLADSYEQYF	TRBJ2-7	TRBV28
CASSEPPGRNIQYF	TRBJ2-4	TRBV25-1
CASTWRGLDEQFF	TRBJ2-1	TRBV28
CASSDSRSGNAIYF	TRBJ1-3	TRBV7-9
CASSLSRIDNEQFF	TRBJ2-1	TRBV5-1
CASSSFGMTWDQPQHF	TRBJ1-5	TRBV12-3/TRBV12-4
CASSPGTVDYNEQFF	TRBJ2-1	TRBV4-3
CASSKLAGGAPDTQYF	TRBJ2-3	TRBV5-1
CASSDRIGLAEEQFF	TRBJ2-1	TRBV2
CASRAPPGQPDTQYF	TRBJ2-3	TRBV28
CSARGDTSHNEQFF	TRBJ2-1	TRBV20-1
CASSLLRKASVGYTF	TRBJ1-2	TRBV7-6
CSVEEDRGLVF	TRBJ1-3	TRBV29-1
CASSFSVDHGELFF	TRBJ2-2	TRBV7-6
CASSSPGTNEQYF	TRBJ2-7	TRBV7-9
CASSFSGSGQETQYF	TRBJ2-5	TRBV7-9
CASSLTSDDNEQFF	TRBJ2-1	TRBV7-2
CASRPNRGIQPQHF	TRBJ1-5	TRBV28
CASSLRTDTEAFF	TRBJ1-1	TRBV5-6